Listed below are T cell receptor beta chains from one sample, sequenced in a study of blood T cell repertoires in COVID-19. The table came from immunoSEQ multiplex PCR; TCRdb's copy has only in-frame clones and leaves some out. The table has about 94,000 clones, about 80% seen once; the top ten hold about 19%. Source material: peripheral blood. The receptors were sampled from an elderly woman with acute or convalescent COVID-19. CDR3s include the opening cysteine and the closing phenylalanine or tryptophan. The D gene is left open where the match is weak. Size is omitted from some rows. Given values are once, few, many or a class for expanded clones.

j_call d_call clone_size v_call cdr3_nt cdr3_aa
TRBJ2-2 . . TRBV3-1/TRBV3-2 TGTGCCAGCAGCCAAGACAGGGTGTGGGACACCGGGGAGCTGTTTTTT CASSQDRVWDTGELFF
TRBJ2-3 TRBD2 . TRBV10-3 TGTGCCATCGCTTTAGGCGGGAGAGTCCCAGATACGCAGTATTTT CAIALGGRVPDTQYF
TRBJ1-2 . . TRBV6-5 TGTGCCAGCAGTCTAGATAAGGTTGGCTACACCTTC CASSLDKVGYTF
TRBJ2-7 TRBD2 . TRBV7-2 TGTGCCAGCAGCCCAGGGACTAGTAGTCGCTACGAGCAGTACTTC CASSPGTSSRYEQYF
TRBJ2-5 TRBD2 . TRBV5-4 TGTGCCAGCAGCTTGGGACTAGCGGGGGTGTACCAAGAGACCCAGTACTTC CASSLGLAGVYQETQYF
TRBJ2-7 TRBD1 . TRBV6-6 TGTGCCAGCAGTTACGGGACAGGGTACAGGTCGTACGAGCAGTACTTC CASSYGTGYRSYEQYF
TRBJ1-3 . . TRBV29-1 TGCAGCGTTTTACAGGGTCCTGGAAACACCATATATTTT CSVLQGPGNTIYF
TRBJ1-1 TRBD1 . TRBV7-8 TGTGCCAGCAGCTTCACAGGGGTAACTGAAGCTTTCTTT CASSFTGVTEAFF
TRBJ2-7 TRBD2 few TRBV7-2 TGTGCCAGCAGCTTGGGGCTAGCGGACGAGCAGTACTTC CASSLGLADEQYF
TRBJ1-5 . few TRBV7-6 TGTGCCAGCGGGGGGGGGTTCAATCAGCCCCAGCATTTT CASGGGFNQPQHF
TRBJ2-5 TRBD1 . TRBV15 TGTGCCACCAGCCACGCCCGGGACAGAGAGACCCAGTACTTC CATSHARDRETQYF
TRBJ1-2 . . TRBV9 TGTGCCAGCAGCCCCTCGGGTGGGGCTCGTTTCTATGGCTACACCTTC CASSPSGGARFYGYTF
TRBJ1-2 TRBD1 . TRBV28 TGTGCCAGCAGTCGGACAGGGGAGAGAGGTAATGGCTACACCTTC CASSRTGERGNGYTF
TRBJ2-7 TRBD2 . TRBV7-2 TGTGCCAGCAGTGATAGCGGGGGCAACTACGAGCAGTACTTC CASSDSGGNYEQYF
TRBJ2-5 TRBD2 . TRBV4-1 TGCGCCAGCAGCCAAGCGGGGGGGAGGGAGACCCAGTACTTC CASSQAGGRETQYF
TRBJ2-4 TRBD1 . TRBV18 TGTGCCAGCTCACCACAGGGGGCCATTCAGTACTTC CASSPQGAIQYF
TRBJ2-7 . . TRBV5-8 TGTGCCAGCAGCTTGGCTGGCCAGGGAAAGTACTTC CASSLAGQGKYF
TRBJ2-3 TRBD2 . TRBV5-1 TGCGCCAGCAGCTTAGGTATCTGGACTAGTCCTAAGGAGGCTACGCAGTATTTT CASSLGIWTSPKEATQYF
TRBJ2-1 TRBD2 . TRBV6-1 TGTGCCAGCAGTGAAGTTTGGCGGGAGACTGAGCAGTTCTTC CASSEVWRETEQFF
TRBJ2-5 TRBD2 . TRBV5-1 TGCGCCAGCAGCGACCTCAGGGACCGGGGGGGCTTGGAGACCCAGTACTTC CASSDLRDRGGLETQYF
TRBJ2-2 . few TRBV30 TGTGCCTTAAAACTACCCTTTAACACCGGGGAGCTGTTTTTT CALKLPFNTGELFF
TRBJ1-2 TRBD1 . TRBV5-4 TGTGCCAGCAGCATCGACAGGGACTATGGCTACACCTTC CASSIDRDYGYTF
TRBJ2-1 . . TRBV9 TGTGCCAGCAGCGGACGACTAGAAGGAAATGAGCAGTTCTTC CASSGRLEGNEQFF